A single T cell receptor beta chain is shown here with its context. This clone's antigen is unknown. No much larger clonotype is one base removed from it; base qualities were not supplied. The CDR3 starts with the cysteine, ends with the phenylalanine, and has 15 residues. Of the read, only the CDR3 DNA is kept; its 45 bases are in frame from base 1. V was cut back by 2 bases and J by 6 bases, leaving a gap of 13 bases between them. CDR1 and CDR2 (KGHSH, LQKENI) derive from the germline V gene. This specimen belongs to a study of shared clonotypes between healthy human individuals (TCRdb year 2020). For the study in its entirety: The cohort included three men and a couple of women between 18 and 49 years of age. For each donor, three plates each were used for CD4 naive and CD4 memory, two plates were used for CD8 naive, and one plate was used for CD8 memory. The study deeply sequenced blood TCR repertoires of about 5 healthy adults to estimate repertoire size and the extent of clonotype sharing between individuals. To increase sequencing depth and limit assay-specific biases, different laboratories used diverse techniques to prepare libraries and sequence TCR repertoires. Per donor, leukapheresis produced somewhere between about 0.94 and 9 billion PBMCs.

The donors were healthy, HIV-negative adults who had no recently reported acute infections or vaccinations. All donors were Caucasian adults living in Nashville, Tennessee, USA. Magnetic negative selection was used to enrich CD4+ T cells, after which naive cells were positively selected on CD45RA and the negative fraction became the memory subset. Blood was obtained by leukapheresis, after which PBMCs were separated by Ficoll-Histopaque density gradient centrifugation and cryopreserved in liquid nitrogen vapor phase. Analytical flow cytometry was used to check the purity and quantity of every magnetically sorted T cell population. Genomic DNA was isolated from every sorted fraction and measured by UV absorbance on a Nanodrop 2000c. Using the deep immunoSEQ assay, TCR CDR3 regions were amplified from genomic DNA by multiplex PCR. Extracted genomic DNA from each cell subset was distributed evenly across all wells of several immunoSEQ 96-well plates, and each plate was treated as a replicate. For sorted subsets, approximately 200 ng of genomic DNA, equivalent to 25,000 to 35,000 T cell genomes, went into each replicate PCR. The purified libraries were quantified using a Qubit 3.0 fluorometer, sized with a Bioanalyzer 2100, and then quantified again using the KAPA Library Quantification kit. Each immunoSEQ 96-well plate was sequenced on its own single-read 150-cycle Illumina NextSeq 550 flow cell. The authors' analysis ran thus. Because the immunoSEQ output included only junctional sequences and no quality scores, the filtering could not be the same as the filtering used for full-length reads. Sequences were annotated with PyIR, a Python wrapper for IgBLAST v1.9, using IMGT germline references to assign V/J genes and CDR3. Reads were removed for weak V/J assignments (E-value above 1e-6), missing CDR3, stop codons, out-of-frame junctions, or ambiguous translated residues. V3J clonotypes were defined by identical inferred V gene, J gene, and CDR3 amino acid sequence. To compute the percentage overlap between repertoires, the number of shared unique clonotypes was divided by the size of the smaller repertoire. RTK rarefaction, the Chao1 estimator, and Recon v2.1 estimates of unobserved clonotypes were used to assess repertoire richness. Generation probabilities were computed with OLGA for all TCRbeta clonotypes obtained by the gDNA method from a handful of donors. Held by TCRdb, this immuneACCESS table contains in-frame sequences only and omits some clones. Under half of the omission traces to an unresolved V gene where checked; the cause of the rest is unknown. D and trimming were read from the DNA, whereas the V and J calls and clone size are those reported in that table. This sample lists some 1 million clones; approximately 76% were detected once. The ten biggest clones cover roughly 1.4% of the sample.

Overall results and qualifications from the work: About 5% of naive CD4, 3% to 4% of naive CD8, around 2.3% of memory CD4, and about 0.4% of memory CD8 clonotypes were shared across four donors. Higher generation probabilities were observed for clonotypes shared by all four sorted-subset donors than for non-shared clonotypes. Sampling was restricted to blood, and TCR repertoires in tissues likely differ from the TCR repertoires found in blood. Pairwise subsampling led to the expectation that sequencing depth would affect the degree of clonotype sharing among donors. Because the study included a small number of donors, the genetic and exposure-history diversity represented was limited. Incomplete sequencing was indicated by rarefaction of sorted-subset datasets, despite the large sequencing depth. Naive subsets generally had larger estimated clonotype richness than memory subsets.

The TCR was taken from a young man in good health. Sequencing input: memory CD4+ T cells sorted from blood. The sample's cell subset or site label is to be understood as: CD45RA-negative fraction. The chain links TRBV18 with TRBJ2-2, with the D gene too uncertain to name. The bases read TGTGCCAGCTCACCAAAACTCCTAGTATCCGGGGAGCTGTTTTTT. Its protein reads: CASSPKLLVSGELFF.